This T cell receptor beta chain derives from a study of PD-L1 blockade in urothelial cancer. Overall study context: Investigators checked blood 3 weeks (second dose) and 6 weeks after treatment start. The median T cell count in blood samples was more than 140,000.

Some clones are missing from TCRdb's copy, which holds only in-frame ones; the method was immunoSEQ multiplex PCR. The sample lists 35,000 to 45,000 clones; about 90% were seen once. Sample time point: peripheral blood 6 weeks after treatment start. Sample numbers ranged from 1 to 8 per patient, encompassing pretreatment and on-treatment collections. This CDR3 contains 15 residues. Germline loops: CDR1 MNHEY, CDR2 SVGAGI. The V end was cut by 2 bases, the J end by 3 bases, with 11 bases between. This TCR came from a man aged 65-85 years with urothelial cancer. V and J are TRBV6-5 and TRBJ2-1; maybe TRBD1 (5 bases). Material: PBMCs, obtained around atezolizumab (anti-PD-L1) treatment. The CDR3 DNA reads as TGTGCCAGCAGTTACAGGGCAGGGTACTACAATGAGCAGTTCTTC. Translating it yields CASSYRAGYYNEQFF.